The 24 T cell receptor beta chains below all came from one sample that was sequenced in a study of human T cells and chemical hapten exposure. Time point defined: patch test 2, 6 weeks after DPC sensitization. Treatment denoted: therapeutic diphenylcyclopropenone sensitization with weekly scalp DPC. TCRdb passed the RACE reads through MiXCR, listing each CDR3 protein once. The table records roughly 69,000 distinct CDR3 sequences, about 9.4% of them present only once. This sample comprised whole blood, obtained in connection with sensitization to the hapten diphenylcyclopropenone (DPC). These TCRs come from a woman aged 50 to 60 with alopecia areata. Some clones in this sample may be carry-over from other donors' samples.

This clonotype has a handful of counts. This chain connects TRBV5-5 to TRBJ2-5; D is unclear. CDR3 length equals 15 residues. Trimming left V 4 bases short and J 5 bases short, with 18 bases between. Per the germline V gene, CDR1 is SGHKS and CDR2 is YYEKEE (reference sequence). The CDR3 DNA sequence: TGTGCCAGCAGCAAGAACCCTCCAGTCCTGGAGACCCAGTACTTC. As protein: CASSKNPPVLETQYF.

This clonotype was seen at least ten times. This chain links TRBV24-1 with TRBJ2-3, with D perhaps given as TRBD1 or TRBD2 (5 bases each). There are 15 residues in the CDR3. Germline V gene data show CDR1 as KGHDR and CDR2 as SFDVKD. V was cut by 4 bases and J by 9 bases, with 19 bases left in between. DNA for the CDR3: TGTGCCACCAGTGAAGGGGAGCGGACCGGTGGGACGCAGTATTTT. It translates to CATSEGERTGGTQYF.

This clonotype was seen repeatedly, ten times or more. This sequence joins TRBV7-8 and TRBJ1-1; the D gene is possibly TRBD1 (6 bases). This CDR3 has 15 amino acids. The V end lost 7 bases, the J end lost 3 bases, and 18 bases lay between the germline ends. Germline V lookup: CDR1 SGHVS, CDR2 FQNEAQ. The CDR3 protein is CASKNRVGGDTEAFF. CDR3 bases: TGTGCCAGCAAGAACAGGGTCGGGGGGGACACTGAAGCTTTCTTT. Complete variable domain (other parts from reference TRBV7-8 and TRBJ1-1): GAGVSQSPRYKVAKRGQDVALRCDPISGHVSLFWYQQALGQGPEFLTYFQNEAQLDKSGLPSDRFFAERPEGSVSTLKIQRTQQEDSAVYLCASKNRVGGDTEAFFGQGTRLTVV.

This clonotype was counted many times. This chain joins TRBV11-2 and TRBJ2-7; D is perhaps TRBD2 (5 bases). Deletions cut 2 bases from V and 2 bases from J, with 10 bases between. CDR3 length equals 14 residues. The germline CDR1 and CDR2 sequences are SGHAT and FQNNGV. The chain's CDR3 is CASSLSGNTYEQYF. The CDR3, as DNA: TGTGCCAGCAGCTTATCGGGGAATACCTACGAGCAGTACTTC.

This clonotype was seen repeatedly, ten times or more. The rearrangement joins TRBV18 to TRBJ2-7; 7 bases align to TRBD1. The CDR3 consists of 16 residues. Per the germline V gene, CDR1 is KGHSH and CDR2 is LQKENI. J was trimmed by 2 bases and V by 5 bases; bases with no gene match: 12. Here the CDR3 reads CASSSLTGTSTYEQYF. CDR3 nucleotide sequence: TGTGCCAGCTCATCTTTGACAGGGACCAGTACCTACGAGCAGTACTTC.

This clonotype was picked up many times. One junction end disagrees with the germline gene, perhaps due to a read error. The V and J genes are TRBV5-1 and TRBJ2-5; the D gene is possibly TRBD2 (5 bases). The CDR3 consists of 15 residues. The V gene's germline CDR1 is SGHRS and CDR2 YFSETQ. The CDR3 sequence is CASSFDYAKQESQYF. In DNA, the CDR3 is TGCGCCAGCAGCTTCGACTATGCAAAACAAGAGAGCCAGTACTTC.

The rearrangement joins TRBV7-2 to TRBJ2-1; TRBD2 aligns across 11 bases. Per the germline V gene, CDR1 is SGHTA and CDR2 is FQGNSA. This CDR3 has 15 amino acids. Losses at the gene ends were 5 bases for V and 5 bases for J; bases not matched to a gene: 5. The CDR3 loop reads CASSNRLAGNNEQFF. The CDR3 DNA follows: TGTGCCAGCAGCAACCGACTAGCGGGAAACAATGAGCAGTTCTTC. The full variable domain, its missing parts supplied by reference TRBV7-2 and TRBJ2-1, is GAGVSQSPSNKVTEKGKDVELRCDPISGHTALYWYRQSLGQGLEFLIYFQGNSAPDKSGLPSDRFSAERTGGSVSTLTIQRTQQEDSAVYLCASSNRLAGNNEQFFGPGTRLTVL.

V and J are TRBV11-2 and TRBJ2-7; TRBD2 is a possible D gene (6 bases). The CDR3 runs to 15 residues. Germline V gene sequence: CDR1 SGHAT, CDR2 FQNNGV. The V end lost 4 bases, the J end lost 2 bases, and 15 bases lay between the germline ends. CDR3 in amino acids: CASSSIRLEAYEQYF. In DNA form, the CDR3 reads TGTGCCAGCAGCTCCATCAGACTAGAAGCCTACGAGCAGTACTTC.

This chain joins TRBV11-3 and TRBJ2-1; 7 nucleotides match TRBD2. V was pared by 1 base and J by 6 bases, with 3 bases of the junction left unmatched. Germline V gene sequence: CDR1 SGHNT, CDR2 YENEEA. The CDR3 is 14 amino acids. The CDR3 DNA reads as TGTGCCAGCAGCTTAGGCGGGACTACCAATGAGCAGTTCTTC. It encodes CASSLGGTTNEQFF.

The table lists this clonotype with many counts. The rearrangement uses TRBV5-5 and TRBJ1-1, with 7 bases matching TRBD1. The CDR3 consists of 15 residues. V gave up 2 bases and J gave up 0 bases; unmatched junction bases: 4. Germline values: CDR1 SGHKS, CDR2 YYEKEE (reference sequence). The CDR3: CASSLYDRVNTEAFF. The CDR3 coding sequence is TGTGCCAGCAGCTTATATGACAGGGTGAACACTGAAGCTTTCTTT.

In this sample, this clonotype turned up many times. J is TRBJ1-2 and V is TRBV3-1; the match to TRBD1 covers 7 bases. Trimming removed 0 bases from V and 0 bases from J; junction bases left unmatched: 4. This CDR3 has 16 residues. Germline V gene data show CDR1 as LGHDT and CDR2 as YNNKEL (reference sequence). CDR3 protein: CASSQERTGANYGYTF. The CDR3 DNA reads TGTGCCAGCAGCCAAGAACGGACAGGAGCTAACTATGGCTACACCTTC.

The gene calls are TRBV29-1 and TRBJ2-7; D may be TRBD2 (6 bases). Germline lookup yields CDR1 SQVTM and CDR2 ANQGSEA. The CDR3 has 12 amino acids. V lost 5 bases to trimming and J lost 2 bases, with 10 bases between them. Here the CDR3 DNA reads TGCAGCGTTCAGACGGGGGCCTACGAGCAGTACTTC. Translation: CSVQTGAYEQYF.

This clonotype was seen only a few times. The V and J genes are TRBV29-1 and TRBJ1-6; tentatively, D is TRBD1 (5 bases). The germline gives CDR1 SQVTM, CDR2 ANQGSEA. CDR3 length: 13 amino acids. V was cut by 4 bases and J by 3 bases, with 7 bases left in between. The CDR3 DNA is TGCAGCGTTGGAGACAGCTATAATTCACCCCTCCACTTT. Protein sequence: CSVGDSYNSPLHF.

This clonotype was seen repeatedly, ten times or more. The chain recombines TRBV7-9 with TRBJ2-3; D is perhaps TRBD2 (5 bases). Germline values: CDR1 SEHNR, CDR2 FQNEAQ (reference sequence). V was trimmed by 1 base and J by 3 bases, leaving 8 bases between them. The CDR3 has 14 residues. CDR3 DNA: TGTGCCAGCAGCTTAGAAACTAGAACAGATACGCAGTATTTT. Amino acids: CASSLETRTDTQYF. The full variable domain, completed using reference TRBV7-9 and TRBJ2-3, is DTGVSQNPRHKITKRGQNVTFRCDPISEHNRLYWYRQTLGQGPEFLTYFQNEAQLEKSRLLSDRFSAERPKGSFSTLEIQRTEQGDSAMYLCASSLETRTDTQYFGPGTRLTVL.

This clonotype was counted ten times or more. The rearrangement uses TRBV2 and TRBJ1-1; D possibly corresponds to TRBD1 (5 bases). CDR3 length equals 11 residues. Germline V CDR1 and CDR2: SNHLY, FYNNEI. Between the trimmed V and J ends, which lost 8 bases and 11 bases, there was a span of 15 bases. The CDR3 reads CASVQKRGAFF. DNA for the CDR3: TGTGCCAGCGTCCAAAAGAGGGGTGCTTTCTTT. The full variable domain, its missing parts supplied by reference TRBV2 and TRBJ1-1, is EPEVTQTPSHQVTQMGQEVILRCVPISNHLYFYWYRQILGQKVEFLVSFYNNEISEKSEIFDDQFSVERPDGSNFTLKIRSTKLEDSAMYFCASVQKRGAFFGQGTRLTVV.

This chain links TRBV7-8 with TRBJ2-7; 8 nucleotides align to TRBD2. The junction had 3 bases not matched to a gene; V was cut back by 0 bases and J by 2 bases. Germline-derived CDR1 and CDR2 are SGHVS and FQNEAQ. The CDR3 totals 15 residues. CDR3 sequence reads: CASSLAQGLAYEQYF. CDR3 nucleotides: TGTGCCAGCAGCTTAGCGCAGGGACTAGCCTACGAGCAGTACTTC.

This clonotype appeared many times. This chain links TRBV7-6 with TRBJ2-1; D assignment may be TRBD1 or TRBD2 (5 bases each). Trimming removed 1 base at V and 7 bases at J, with 8 bases between. Germline V gene sequence: CDR1 SGHVS, CDR2 FNYEAQ. There are 13 residues in the CDR3. CDR3: CASSLVWGNEQFF. The CDR3, as DNA: TGTGCCAGCAGCTTAGTTTGGGGGAATGAGCAGTTCTTC.

At least ten counts were recorded for this clonotype. The rearrangement links TRBV6-5 to TRBJ1-4, with D possibly TRBD1 on 5 matching bases. V lost 5 bases, J lost 8 bases, and 18 bases lay in between. Germline CDR1 and CDR2: MNHEY and SVGAGI. CDR3 length: 15 residues. This chain's CDR3 is CASSTLAATGEKLFF. CDR3 sequence (DNA): TGTGCCAGCAGTACCTTGGCAGCTACAGGCGAAAAACTGTTTTTT.

The chain carries TRBV6-2 or TRBV6-3 and TRBJ1-1, with D possibly TRBD1 on 6 matching bases. The length of the CDR3 is 14 residues. Trimming left V 6 bases short and J 6 bases short, with 17 bases between. Germline V gene sequence: CDR1 MNHEY, CDR2 SVGEGT. The CDR3 DNA follows: TGTGCCAGCAGAAATCGAAACAGGGTGGCTGAAGCTTTCTTT. This codes for CASRNRNRVAEAFF.

This clonotype was observed a handful of times. This chain links TRBV27 with TRBJ2-3; 11 bases map to TRBD2. This CDR3 comprises 19 residues. The trim removed 1 base at V and 2 bases at J, leaving 11 bases unmatched. CDR1 and CDR2 from the germline V gene are MNHEY and SMNVEV (reference sequence). The CDR3 sequence: CASSLLEVAGGLSTDTQYF. CDR3 in DNA: TGTGCCAGCAGTTTATTAGAGGTAGCGGGAGGGTTATCCACAGATACGCAGTATTTT.

This clonotype occurred many times. V gene TRBV27 combines with J gene TRBJ2-1, with 10 bases identical to TRBD1. The V and J ends lost 2 bases and 3 bases, in that order; junction bases with no gene match: 1. Germline V gene data show CDR1 as MNHEY and CDR2 as SMNVEV (reference sequence). The CDR3 consists of 15 residues. The CDR3 region is CASSLRDRGYNEQFF. DNA of the CDR3: TGTGCCAGCAGTTTAAGGGACAGGGGCTACAATGAGCAGTTCTTC.

This clonotype has just a few counts. The genes are TRBV7-9 and TRBJ1-1; the D is unclear. Trimming removed 5 bases from V and 3 bases from J, with 4 bases in between. The CDR3 runs 11 residues. CDR1 is SEHNR and CDR2 is FQNEAQ in the germline V gene (reference sequence). The CDR3 loop is CASSPDTEAFF. CDR3 in DNA: TGTGCCAGCAGCCCCGACACTGAAGCTTTCTTT.

In regard to this clonotype: A read error may be the cause here, since a much bigger clone is one base away. This chain links TRBV6-6 with TRBJ2-7, with 8 positions matching TRBD2. V gave up 6 bases and J gave up 2 bases; unmatched junction bases: 9. There are 15 residues in the CDR3. Per germline, CDR1 MNHNY and CDR2 SVGAGI (reference sequence). In DNA, the CDR3 is TGTGCCAGCAGATATCTGCGGGAGGAAACCTACGAGCAGTACTTC. Translation gives CASRYLREETYEQYF.

This clonotype was detected ten times or more. The chain couples TRBV3-1 to TRBJ1-4; the match to TRBD1 covers 7 bases. V lost 8 bases, J lost 6 bases, and 6 bases stayed unmatched. CDR1 LGHDT and CDR2 YNNKEL come from the germline V gene (reference sequence). The length of the CDR3 is 13 residues. The CDR3 region is CASARQGHEKLFF. Written as DNA, the CDR3 is TGTGCCAGCGCCAGACAGGGACATGAAAAACTGTTTTTT.